What follows are 20 T cell receptor beta chains derived from one specimen sequenced in a study of blood T cell repertoires in COVID-19. Sequencing was performed with immunoSEQ multiplex PCR; in TCRdb, only in-frame clones are kept and a portion is missing. This sample has 200,000 to 300,000 clones; about 87% occur once, and the top ten carry about 4.1%. The sample taken for sequencing was peripheral blood. The receptors here all came from a man in his 60s who had recovered from COVID-19.

The chain couples TRBV2 to TRBJ1-5; a weak D match, TRBD1 (5 bases). The germline V gene has CDR1 SNHLY and CDR2 FYNNEI. The V end was cut by 1 base, the J end by 7 bases, with 14 bases between. The CDR3 spans 15 residues. CDR3 DNA sequence: TGTGCCAGCAGTGAAGGCCAGGGAGGAGGACAGCCCCAGCATTTT. This codes for CASSEGQGGGQPQHF.

This chain uses TRBV19 with TRBJ2-1; 10 bases fit TRBD2. This CDR3 spans 15 amino acids. The germline V gene encodes CDR1 LNHDA and CDR2 SQIVND (reference sequence). With V trimmed by 3 bases and J by 9 bases, 8 bases remained unmatched. CDR3 amino acids: CASSISAGGLVEQFF. The DNA for the CDR3 is TGTGCCAGTAGTATCTCAGCGGGGGGGCTGGTTGAGCAGTTCTTC.

This CDR3 is CASSLEGGLASPLHF. Written as DNA, the CDR3 is TGTGCCAGCAGCTTAGAGGGGGGGCTTGCTTCACCCCTCCACTTT. The rearrangement uses TRBV7-3 and TRBJ1-6, with D possibly matching TRBD1 (6 bases). Trimming pared 2 bases from V and 9 bases from J, leaving 14 bases between. This CDR3 spans 15 amino acids. Looked up from germline, CDR1 is SGHTA and CDR2 is FQGTGA.

This clone appeared a few times. V is TRBV6-4 and J is TRBJ1-6; 7 nucleotides line up with TRBD1. V was pared by 5 bases and J by 8 bases, with 6 bases of the junction left unmatched. The CDR3 covers 14 residues. CDR1 and CDR2 from the germline V gene are MRHNA and SNTAGT. CDR3 loop: CASSTGDEHSPLHF. The CDR3 bases are TGTGCCAGCAGTACAGGGGACGAGCATTCACCCCTCCACTTT.

The V call is TRBV4-2, the J call TRBJ1-1, with TRBD1 identical over 7 bases. CDR3 length: 13 residues. Trimming at V came to 4 bases and at J to 7 bases, leaving 6 bases not matched to a gene. Germline assignment: CDR1 LGHNA and CDR2 YNFKEQ. Here the CDR3 reads CASSPPHRGEAFF. The DNA of the CDR3 is TGTGCCAGCAGCCCCCCCCACAGGGGTGAAGCTTTCTTT.

This chain connects TRBV7-9 to TRBJ2-5, with 10 bases aligning to TRBD2. The CDR3 extends over 15 amino acids. Losses at the gene ends were 3 bases for V and 5 bases for J; bases not matched to a gene: 6. The germline V gene has CDR1 SEHNR and CDR2 FQNEAQ (reference sequence). The CDR3 bases are TGTGCCAGCAGCTTGAGCGGGGGGGCAACGGAGACCCAGTACTTC. Translated, it gives CASSLSGGATETQYF.

This chain uses TRBV6-2 or TRBV6-3 with TRBJ1-4; no clear D gene. Germline loops: CDR1 MNHEY, CDR2 SVGEGT. The CDR3 consists of 14 residues. Trimming removed 4 bases at V and 8 bases at J, with 14 bases between. The CDR3 sequence: CASSSTEVGEKLFF. CDR3 DNA sequence: TGTGCCAGCAGTTCAACGGAGGTAGGAGAAAAACTGTTTTTT.

The chain employs TRBV3-1 (or the pseudogene TRBV3-2) and TRBJ2-1, with 7 bases that match TRBD1. Germline values: CDR1 LGHDT, CDR2 YNNKEL (reference sequence). J gave up 12 bases and V 2 bases, and 10 bases lay outside the gene matches. The CDR3 runs 14 residues. Here the CDR3 reads CASSQRAEGARQFF. CDR3 sequence (DNA): TGTGCCAGCAGCCAAAGGGCTGAGGGGGCTCGGCAGTTCTTC.

This rearrangement joins TRBV23-1 to TRBJ2-7, with 8 bases identical to TRBD1. TRBV23-1 is designated an ORF whose function remains uncertain. This CDR3 comprises 16 residues. The J segment lost 3 bases and the V segment lost 1 base, leaving 8 bases of the junction unmatched. The DNA of the CDR3 is TGCGCCAGCAGTCAATTGAGGGACAGGACGTACTACGAGCAGTACTTC. Translation gives CASSQLRDRTYYEQYF.

The rearrangement links TRBV19 to TRBJ1-5, with 8 bases aligning to TRBD1. V dropped 10 bases and J dropped 6; count of bases not matched to a gene: 8. CDR3 size: 13 residues. Germline V CDR1 and CDR2: LNHDA, SQIVND (reference sequence). CDR3 loop: CATRGPRGQPQHF. DNA for the CDR3: TGTGCCACCAGGGGGCCGAGGGGTCAGCCCCAGCATTTT.

This clone has just one count. This chain uses TRBV5-1 with TRBJ2-5; D remains unclear. Per germline, CDR1 SGHRS and CDR2 YFSETQ. The CDR3 loop spans 13 amino acids. V was clipped by 0 bases and J by 4 bases, with 7 bases between them. The CDR3: CASSLVRRETQYF. CDR3 DNA sequence: TGCGCCAGCAGCTTGGTGCGAAGAGAGACCCAGTACTTC.

The rearrangement joins TRBV7-3 to TRBJ1-6, with 9 bases fitting TRBD1. Germline V gives CDR1 SGHTA, CDR2 FQGTGA. The CDR3 runs 14 residues. V shed 5 bases, J shed 10 bases, and the junction held 6 bases outside the gene matches. In DNA, the CDR3 is TGTGCCAGCAGCAAACAGGGGGCAATATCACCCCTCCACTTT. It codes for CASSKQGAISPLHF. The full variable domain, rest sourced from reference TRBV7-3 and TRBJ1-6, is GAGVSQTPSNKVTEKGKYVELRCDPISGHTALYWYRQSLGQGPEFLIYFQGTGAADDSGLPNDRFFAVRPEGSVSTLKIQRTERGDSAVYLCASSKQGAISPLHFGNGTRLTVT.

There are a few counts of this clone. The J gene is TRBJ2-4, the V gene TRBV7-2; the D is unclear. The germline V gene encodes CDR1 SGHTA and CDR2 FQGNSA. The V end was cut by 5 bases, the J end by 2 bases, with 22 bases between. The CDR3 has 18 amino acids. The chain's CDR3 is CASSPRVVSSLTKNIQYF. DNA for the CDR3: TGTGCCAGCAGCCCAAGAGTGGTTAGCTCCCTCACCAAAAACATTCAGTACTTC. Filled out from reference TRBV7-2 and TRBJ2-4, the complete variable domain reads GAGVSQSPSNKVTEKGKDVELRCDPISGHTALYWYRQSLGQGLEFLIYFQGNSAPDKSGLPSDRFSAERTGGSVSTLTIQRTQQEDSAVYLCASSPRVVSSLTKNIQYFGAGTRLSVL.

The rearrangement links TRBV27 to TRBJ1-6, with unresolved D. Germline values: CDR1 MNHEY, CDR2 SMNVEV (reference sequence). The CDR3 sequence is 13 residues long. The germline V and J ends were trimmed by 1 base and 12 bases, with 10 bases remaining between them. The CDR3 nucleotides are TGTGCCAGCAGTTTATTAGCCGTAAGACCCCTCCACTTT. This sequence encodes CASSLLAVRPLHF.

As regards this clone: A junction end diverges from the germline sequence, so it may reflect a read error. In DNA, the CDR3 is TGTGCCAGCAGCCTAGCGGGGGCTTGGAACACTGAAGCTTTCTTT. Protein sequence: CASSLAGAWNTEAFF. The chain joins TRBV7-9 to TRBJ1-1; possible D gene TRBD1, 6 bases. Germline CDR1 is SEHNR and CDR2 is FQNEAQ (reference sequence). The CDR3 totals 15 residues.

V and J are TRBV19 and TRBJ2-7, with 10 bases that match TRBD2. The CDR3 runs to 15 residues. V gave up 6 bases and J gave up 3 bases; unmatched junction bases: 8. Germline CDR1 LNHDA, CDR2 SQIVND (reference sequence). CDR3 loop: CASSSPLAGDYEQYF. CDR3 nucleotides: TGTGCCAGTAGCTCCCCTCTAGCGGGGGACTACGAGCAGTACTTC.

The chain uses TRBV3-1 (or the pseudogene TRBV3-2) and TRBJ2-1, with D possibly matching TRBD2 (5 bases). Germline V gene lookup returns CDR1 LGHDT and CDR2 YNNKEL (reference sequence). The V end was cut by 3 bases, the J end by 0 bases, with 12 bases between. The CDR3 totals 16 residues. CDR3 bases: TGTGCCAGCAGCCAGAACCTCGGGGTCTCCTACAATGAGCAGTTCTTC. Its protein is CASSQNLGVSYNEQFF.

This clone was found once. This rearrangement joins TRBV4-1 to TRBJ2-2; D is possibly TRBD2 (6 bases). This CDR3 has 16 amino acids. V was cut by 4 bases and J by 3 bases, with 15 bases left in between. The germline V gene encodes CDR1 MGHRA and CDR2 YSYEKL. The CDR3 region has the DNA TGCGCCAGCAGCCGGGGGGATAAGCTCCACACCGGGGAGCTGTTTTTT. Encoded protein: CASSRGDKLHTGELFF.

The rearrangement links TRBV4-2 to TRBJ1-1; 9 nucleotides line up with TRBD1. Germline V gives CDR1 LGHNA, CDR2 YNFKEQ. The J segment lost 8 bases and the V segment lost 1 base, leaving 11 bases of the junction unmatched. The CDR3 is made up of 16 amino acids. The CDR3 region is CASSQGQTGGLSEAFF. The CDR3 nucleotides are TGTGCCAGCAGCCAAGGCCAAACAGGGGGCTTATCGGAAGCTTTCTTT.

The CDR3 protein is CASSQGLGTGGLNTEAFF. The CDR3 nucleotides are TGTGCCAGCAGCCAGGGCCTTGGGACAGGGGGCCTGAACACTGAAGCTTTCTTT. This chain joins TRBV4-2 and TRBJ1-1, with 12 bases aligning to TRBD1. The CDR3 is 18 amino acids. The trim removed 3 bases at V and 0 bases at J, leaving 8 bases unmatched. The germline V gene has CDR1 LGHNA and CDR2 YNFKEQ.